This is a list of T cell receptor beta chains from one sample in a study of CD8 T cells in Susac syndrome. TCRdb reprocessed the immunoSEQ multiplex PCR reads with MiXCR, giving one entry per CDR3 protein. The sample consists of 150,000 to 160,000 distinct CDR3 sequences, around 95% of them appearing once. The sequenced material came from CD8+ T cells from PBMCs. The receptor set was obtained from a human donor with multiple sclerosis. The CDR3 runs from the conserved cysteine through the conserved F or W. Each record gives: J gene, V gene, D gene, CDR3 protein, CDR3 DNA. D genes are given only for firm matches.

TRBJ2-2,TRBV29-1,-,CSAPVESNTGEPFF,TGCAGCGCACCCGTCGAATCTAACACCGGGGAGCCGTTTTTT
TRBJ1-2,TRBV2,TRBD1,CASSTQGVTYGYTF,TGTGCCAGCTCTACGCAGGGGGTAACCTATGGCTACACCTTC
TRBJ2-1,TRBV2,-,CASSRPSASNEQFF,TGTGCCAGCAGTAGACCCTCGGCCAGTAATGAGCAGTTCTTC
TRBJ2-7,TRBV5-1,-,CASGGDTYEQYF,TGCGCCAGCGGGGGTGACACCTACGAGCAGTACTTC
TRBJ1-2,TRBV6-6,-,CASIPGGVYGYTF,TGTGCCAGCATCCCTGGGGGTGTTTATGGCTACACCTTC
TRBJ2-1,TRBV7-7,TRBD1,CASSLGTGRNEQFF,TGTGCTAGCAGCTTGGGGACAGGGAGGAATGAGCAGTTCTTC
TRBJ1-2,TRBV20-1,-,CSAPTRYGYTF,TGCAGTGCCCCCACGAGGTATGGCTACACCTTC
TRBJ1-3,TRBV27,TRBD1,CASSTRVGTERGTIYF,TGTGCCAGCAGCACCCGGGTTGGGACAGAAAGGGGCACCATATATTTT
TRBJ1-5,TRBV20-1,-,CSAGQQPQHF,TGCAGTGCTGGACAGCAACCCCAGCATTTT
TRBJ1-1,TRBV7-2,-,CASSLEQGNTEAFF,TGTGCCAGCAGCTTAGAACAGGGGAACACTGAAGCTTTCTTT
TRBJ2-1,TRBV6-1,TRBD1,CASSTKDRGPYNEQFF,TGTGCCAGCAGTACAAAGGACAGGGGTCCCTACAATGAGCAGTTCTTC
TRBJ1-1,TRBV4-1,TRBD1,CASSQGGGPVVNTEAFF,TGCGCCAGCAGCCAAGGAGGGGGCCCCGTCGTGAACACTGAAGCTTTCTTT